This entry lists 18 T cell receptor beta chains sequenced from one sample in a study of blood T cell repertoires in COVID-19. Sequenced by immunoSEQ multiplex PCR; TCRdb stores in-frame clones only, minus some. This sample has tens of thousands of clones, with approximately 90% found just once. Material for sequencing was peripheral blood. These receptors originate from a woman in her sixties or seventies with COVID-19, enrolled during active disease.

This sequence joins TRBV7-8 and TRBJ1-5; 7 bases line up with TRBD1. The CDR3 loop spans 17 amino acids. Germline assignment: CDR1 SGHVS and CDR2 FQNEAQ. Trimming removed 6 bases from V and 0 bases from J; junction bases left unmatched: 11. The CDR3 reads CASREGTAPYSNQPQHF. The CDR3 region has the DNA TGTGCCAGCAGGGAGGGGACAGCTCCTTATAGCAATCAGCCCCAGCATTTT. Together with reference TRBV7-8 and TRBJ1-5, the CDR3 gives the full variable domain: GAGVSQSPRYKVAKRGQDVALRCDPISGHVSLFWYQQALGQGPEFLTYFQNEAQLDKSGLPSDRFFAERPEGSVSTLKIQRTQQEDSAVYLCASREGTAPYSNQPQHFGDGTRLSIL.

The chain employs TRBV24-1 and TRBJ2-1; 9 nucleotides align to TRBD2. Germline V CDR1 and CDR2: KGHDR, SFDVKD. Trimming removed 7 bases from V and 3 bases from J; junction bases left unmatched: 9. The CDR3 contains 16 residues. The CDR3 reads CATSSTVAGDYNEQFF. CDR3 DNA sequence: TGTGCCACCAGCTCTACGGTAGCGGGGGACTACAATGAGCAGTTCTTC.

CDR3 in amino acids: CALGGYEQYF. The CDR3, as DNA: TGTGCCCTAGGGGGCTACGAGCAGTACTTC. The rearrangement joins TRBV27 to TRBJ2-7; possible D gene TRBD1, 6 bases. The CDR3 contains 10 residues. V was pared by 11 bases and J by 3 bases, with 8 bases between. CDR1 is MNHEY, CDR2 SMNVEV, per germline (reference sequence).

The chain combines TRBV9 with TRBJ2-5, with 10 bases identical to TRBD2. Germline CDR1 reads SGDLS; CDR2 reads YYNGEE. V was clipped by 0 bases and J by 5 bases; unmatched bases: 7. The CDR3 consists of 16 residues. DNA for the CDR3: TGTGCCAGCAGCGTAGAAGCGGGAGGGCCCTTTGAGACCCAGTACTTC. This translates into CASSVEAGGPFETQYF.

The CDR3 protein is CASSLLQEGYTF. The DNA of the CDR3 is TGTGCCAGCAGCTTGTTACAGGAAGGCTACACCTTC. The chain couples TRBV5-4 to TRBJ1-2; TRBD1 might be the D (5 bases). CDR1 SGHNT and CDR2 YYREEE come from the germline V gene (reference sequence). Trimming shortened V by 1 base and J by 8 bases, and 9 bases separated the two germline ends. This CDR3 contains 12 residues.

This rearrangement joins TRBV3-1 (or the pseudogene TRBV3-2) to TRBJ1-5; D is possibly TRBD1 (5 bases). V lost 4 bases and J 5 bases, leaving 15 bases between the germline ends. The V gene's germline CDR1 is LGHDT and CDR2 YNNKEL (reference sequence). This CDR3 is built from 15 residues. The CDR3, as DNA: TGTGCCAGCAGCCTAACGACAGACAAGGATCAGCCCCAGCATTTT. Amino acid sequence: CASSLTTDKDQPQHF.

The V gene is TRBV5-6, the J gene TRBJ2-1; 14 nucleotides line up with TRBD2. Trimming cost V 2 bases and J 7 bases; bases outside gene matches: 5. Germline CDR1 and CDR2: SGHDT and YYEEEE. This CDR3 is built from 16 residues. The CDR3 region has the DNA TGTGCCAGCAGCTTCAGGACTAGCGGGAGGCGTAATGAGCAGTTCTTC. Its protein is CASSFRTSGRRNEQFF.

The gene calls are TRBV15 and TRBJ2-7, with D perhaps matching TRBD2 (6 bases). This CDR3 has 15 amino acids. Germline lookup yields CDR1 LNHNV and CDR2 YYDKDF (reference sequence). Trimming took off 0 bases at V and 2 bases at J, with 11 bases between the two ends. This CDR3 is CATSRESPSAYEQYF. CDR3 DNA sequence: TGTGCCACCAGCAGAGAATCCCCTAGCGCCTACGAGCAGTACTTC.

The J gene is TRBJ2-1, the V gene TRBV3-1 (or the pseudogene TRBV3-2); 8 nucleotides align to TRBD2. CDR1 and CDR2 (germline): LGHDT, YNNKEL (reference sequence). The CDR3 runs to 15 residues. Losses at the gene ends were 6 bases for V and 5 bases for J; bases not matched to a gene: 9. This CDR3 is CASRPSGGINNEQFF. CDR3 in DNA: TGTGCCAGCAGACCCAGCGGGGGAATTAACAATGAGCAGTTCTTC.

This chain joins TRBV2 and TRBJ2-7; 13 nucleotides match TRBD2. The germline CDR1 and CDR2 sequences are SNHLY and FYNNEI. This CDR3 comprises 16 residues. V was pared by 6 bases and J by 4 bases, with 9 bases of the junction left unmatched. This CDR3 is CASRETGTSGIYEQYF. CDR3 sequence (DNA): TGTGCCAGCAGGGAAACCGGGACTAGCGGGATATACGAGCAGTACTTC. Filled out from reference TRBV2 and TRBJ2-7, the complete variable domain reads EPEVTQTPSHQVTQMGQEVILRCVPISNHLYFYWYRQILGQKVEFLVSFYNNEISEKSEIFDDQFSVERPDGSNFTLKIRSTKLEDSAMYFCASRETGTSGIYEQYFGPGTRLTVT.

The rearrangement uses TRBV14 and TRBJ1-1; perhaps TRBD1 as D (5 bases). V was trimmed by 4 bases and J by 8 bases, leaving 26 bases between them. There are 17 residues in the CDR3. Germline V gene sequence: CDR1 SGHDN, CDR2 FVKESK. CDR3 in amino acids: CASSRLHGGKGVREAFF. Here the CDR3 DNA reads TGTGCCAGCAGCCGACTACACGGGGGGAAAGGGGTAAGAGAAGCTTTCTTT.

The gene calls are TRBV28 and TRBJ2-7; the D gene is possibly TRBD2 (6 bases). Trimming pared 10 bases from V and 2 bases from J, leaving 21 bases between. The CDR3 consists of 15 residues. The germline gives CDR1 MDHEN, CDR2 SYDVKM. CDR3 protein: CATLPMGGVPYEQYF. For the CDR3, the DNA is TGTGCCACCTTACCTATGGGGGGAGTCCCCTACGAGCAGTACTTC.

This chain links TRBV11-2 with TRBJ2-3; 9 bases are a match to TRBD2. CDR3 size: 16 residues. In germline, CDR1 is SGHAT, CDR2 FQNNGV. V shed 4 bases, J shed 2 bases, and the junction held 7 bases outside the gene matches. This chain's CDR3 is CASSSGLAGSTDTQYF. CDR3 DNA sequence: TGTGCCAGCAGCTCGGGGCTAGCGGGATCCACAGATACGCAGTATTTT.

The chain has TRBV18 and TRBJ1-4; 8 nucleotides agree with TRBD1. The germline gives CDR1 KGHSH, CDR2 LQKENI. Trimming took 3 bases from V and 0 from J; bases not matched to a gene: 0. The CDR3 is made up of 15 amino acids. The CDR3 is CASSPTGATNEKLFF. CDR3 DNA sequence: TGTGCCAGCTCACCGACAGGGGCAACTAATGAAAAACTGTTTTTT.

CDR3 residues: CATSDRGNNSPLHF. For the CDR3, the DNA is TGTGCCACTTCGGACAGGGGAAATAATTCACCCCTCCACTTT. V gene TRBV19 combines with J gene TRBJ1-6; 9 nucleotides agree with TRBD1. The CDR3 is 14 residues long. Germline CDR1 and CDR2: LNHDA and SQIVND (reference sequence). V lost 10 bases to trimming and J lost 5 bases; unmatched junction nucleotides: 6.

The rearrangement joins TRBV5-1 to TRBJ1-2; 7 nucleotides line up with TRBD1. V lost 4 bases, J lost 4 bases, and 4 bases stayed unmatched. The CDR3 runs to 13 residues. Germline V lookup: CDR1 SGHRS, CDR2 YFSETQ. CDR3 sequence reads: CASSTGQSYGYTF. For the CDR3, the DNA is TGCGCCAGCAGCACGGGACAGAGCTATGGCTACACCTTC.

V gene TRBV19 combines with J gene TRBJ2-5, with a possible D match to TRBD1 (6 bases). Per germline, CDR1 LNHDA and CDR2 SQIVND (reference sequence). Trimming took 6 bases from V and 0 from J, leaving 11 bases between them. The CDR3 consists of 14 residues. CDR3 residues: CASRPRTDQETQYF. CDR3 DNA: TGTGCCAGTAGGCCACGGACAGACCAAGAGACCCAGTACTTC.

V usage is TRBV7-8 and J usage is TRBJ1-2; 8 nucleotides line up with TRBD1. CDR1 and CDR2 from the germline V gene are SGHVS and FQNEAQ. Losses at the gene ends were 2 bases for V and 4 bases for J; bases not matched to a gene: 6. The CDR3 is 15 residues long. The CDR3 region has the DNA TGTGCCAGCAGCTTATCAGCAGGGGGCGTCTATGGCTACACCTTC. Protein product: CASSLSAGGVYGYTF.